The sequence of this TCR beta chain was determined in a study of CD8+ T cells in alopecia areata. Concerning this clone itself: Its antigen remains unidentified.

Germline V CDR1 and CDR2: GTSNPN, SVGIG (reference sequence). V dropped 3 bases and J dropped 5 bases, with 12 bases sitting between them. The CDR3 is 13 amino acids. cDNA prepared by RNA extraction and subsequent reverse transcription served as the template for sequencing. Produced via immunoSEQ multiplex PCR; TCRdb's table is partial and in-frame only. The table includes about 200,000 clones, 56% detected once. General study findings and limits: Patients showed less clear TCR sequence sharing than mice, possibly partly because of HLA diversity. More clonal than normal scalp was lesional scalp, particularly alopecia totalis/universalis.

The clonotype was recovered from a human donor in good health. The chain joins TRBV30 to TRBJ2-3, with D uncertain. The sample taken for sequencing was CD8+ T cells sorted from blood. CDR3 residues: CAWSSVDGDTQYF. The CDR3, as DNA: TGTGCCTGGAGCTCAGTAGACGGAGATACGCAGTATTTT.